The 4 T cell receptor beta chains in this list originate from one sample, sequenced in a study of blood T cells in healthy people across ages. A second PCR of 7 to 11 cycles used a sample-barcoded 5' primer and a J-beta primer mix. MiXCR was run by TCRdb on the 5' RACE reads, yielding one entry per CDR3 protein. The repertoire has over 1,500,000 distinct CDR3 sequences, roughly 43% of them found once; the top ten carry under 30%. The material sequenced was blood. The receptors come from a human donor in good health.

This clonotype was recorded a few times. The CDR3 nucleotides read TGTGCCAGCAGCTTAGCGGGTCGACTCAATGAGCAGTTCTTC. As protein: CASSLAGRLNEQFF. The rearrangement links TRBV7-2 to TRBJ2-1; D uncertain. CDR1 and CDR2 from the germline V gene are SGHTA and FQGNSA. V dropped 0 bases and J dropped 6 bases, with 9 bases sitting between them. The CDR3 is 14 amino acids. The variable domain in full, completed from reference TRBV7-2 and TRBJ2-1, reads GAGVSQSPSNKVTEKGKDVELRCDPISGHTALYWYRQSLGQGLEFLIYFQGNSAPDKSGLPSDRFSAERTGGSVSTLTIQRTQQEDSAVYLCASSLAGRLNEQFFGPGTRLTVL.

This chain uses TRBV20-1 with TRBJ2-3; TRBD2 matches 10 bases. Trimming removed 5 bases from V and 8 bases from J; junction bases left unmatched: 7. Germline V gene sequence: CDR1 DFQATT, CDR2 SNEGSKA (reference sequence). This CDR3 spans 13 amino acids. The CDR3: CSAEPRLAGTQYF. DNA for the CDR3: TGCAGTGCTGAACCACGACTAGCGGGTACGCAGTATTTT.

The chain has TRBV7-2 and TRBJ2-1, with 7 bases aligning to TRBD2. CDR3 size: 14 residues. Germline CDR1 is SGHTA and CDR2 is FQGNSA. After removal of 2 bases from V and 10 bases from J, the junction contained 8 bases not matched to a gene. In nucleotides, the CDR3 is TGTGCCAGCAGCTTATTGGGGGGGGAGGGGGAGCAGTTCTTC. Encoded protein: CASSLLGGEGEQFF.

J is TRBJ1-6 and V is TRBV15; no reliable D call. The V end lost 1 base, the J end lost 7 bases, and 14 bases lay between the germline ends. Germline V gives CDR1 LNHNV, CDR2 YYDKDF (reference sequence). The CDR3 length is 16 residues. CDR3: CATSRVRGLANSPLHF. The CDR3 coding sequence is TGTGCCACCAGCAGAGTTCGGGGTTTGGCCAATTCACCCCTCCACTTT.